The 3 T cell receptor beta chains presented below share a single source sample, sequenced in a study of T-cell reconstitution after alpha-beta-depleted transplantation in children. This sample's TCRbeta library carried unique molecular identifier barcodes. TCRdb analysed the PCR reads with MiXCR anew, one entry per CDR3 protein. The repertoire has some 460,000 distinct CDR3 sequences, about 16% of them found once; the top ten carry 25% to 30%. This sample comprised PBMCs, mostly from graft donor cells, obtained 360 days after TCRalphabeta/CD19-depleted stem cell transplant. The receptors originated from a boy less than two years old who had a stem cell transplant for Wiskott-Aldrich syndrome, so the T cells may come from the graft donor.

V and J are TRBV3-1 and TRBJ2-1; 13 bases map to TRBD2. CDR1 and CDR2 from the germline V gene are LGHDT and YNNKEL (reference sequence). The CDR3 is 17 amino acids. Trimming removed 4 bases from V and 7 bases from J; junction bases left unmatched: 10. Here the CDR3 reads CASSLRLAGGIKNEQFF. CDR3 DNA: TGTGCCAGCAGCCTAAGACTAGCGGGAGGCATCAAAAATGAGCAGTTCTTC.

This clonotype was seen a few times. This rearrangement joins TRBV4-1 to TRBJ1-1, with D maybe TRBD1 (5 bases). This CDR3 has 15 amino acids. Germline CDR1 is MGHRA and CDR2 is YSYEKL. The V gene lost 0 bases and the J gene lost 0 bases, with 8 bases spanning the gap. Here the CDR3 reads CASSQELTVNTEAFF. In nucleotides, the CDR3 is TGCGCCAGCAGCCAAGAGCTGACAGTGAACACTGAAGCTTTCTTT.

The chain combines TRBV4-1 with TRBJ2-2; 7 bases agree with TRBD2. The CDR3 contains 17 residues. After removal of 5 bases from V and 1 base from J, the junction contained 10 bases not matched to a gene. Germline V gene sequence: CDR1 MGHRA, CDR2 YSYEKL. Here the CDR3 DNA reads TGCGCCAGCAGCTTATCGGGGGGAGGGCGGAACACCGGGGAGCTGTTTTTT. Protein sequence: CASSLSGGGRNTGELFF.